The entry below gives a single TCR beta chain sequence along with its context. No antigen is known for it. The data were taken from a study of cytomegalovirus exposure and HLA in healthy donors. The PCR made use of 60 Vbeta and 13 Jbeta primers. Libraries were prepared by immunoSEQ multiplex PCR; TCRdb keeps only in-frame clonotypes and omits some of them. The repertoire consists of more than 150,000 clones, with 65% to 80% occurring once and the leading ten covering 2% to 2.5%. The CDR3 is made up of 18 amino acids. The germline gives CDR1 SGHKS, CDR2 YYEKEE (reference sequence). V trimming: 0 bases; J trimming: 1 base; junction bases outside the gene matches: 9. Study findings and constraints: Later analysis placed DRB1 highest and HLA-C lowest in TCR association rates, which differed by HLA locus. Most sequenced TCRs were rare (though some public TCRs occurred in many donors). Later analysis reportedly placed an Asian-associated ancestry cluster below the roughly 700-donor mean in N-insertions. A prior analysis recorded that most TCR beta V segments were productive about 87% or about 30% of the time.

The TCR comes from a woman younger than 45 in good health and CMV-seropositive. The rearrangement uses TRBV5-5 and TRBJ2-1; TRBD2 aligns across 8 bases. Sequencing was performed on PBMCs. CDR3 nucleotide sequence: TGTGCCAGCAGCTTGGATAGCGGGGCTTGGGGGTCCTACAATGAGCAGTTCTTC. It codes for CASSLDSGAWGSYNEQFF.